Given below is one T cell receptor (beta chain) in context. This sample is drawn from a study of blood T cell repertoires in COVID-19. Study-level background: Sites across the United States, Italy and Spain contributed samples from acute and convalescent COVID-19. T cells, B-cell-depleted T cells, or PBMCs supplied cDNA or gDNA.

Original methodology: For nucleated cells, counts were estimated from reference gene primer amplification. Produced via immunoSEQ multiplex PCR; TCRdb's table is partial and in-frame only. V and J calls and clone size are copied from that table; D and trimming were computed from the DNA. Counted here are 170,000 or so clones, 85% to 95% occurring once; the ten biggest clones make up about 0.54%. This TCR was sampled from a man aged 45-65 years with acute or convalescent COVID-19. The material sequenced was peripheral blood.

CDR3 nucleotides: TGTGCCACCCAGGGTTCGATGGACACTGAAGCTTTCTTT. Its protein product is CATQGSMDTEAFF. The chain links TRBV28 to TRBJ1-1, with a possible D match to TRBD1 (5 bases). This CDR3 region has 13 residues. The V gene's germline CDR1 is MDHEN and CDR2 SYDVKM. The V and J ends lost 10 bases and 3 bases respectively, with 15 bases between them.